Below, 29 T cell receptor beta chains from the same sample are listed, as sequenced in a study of CD8 T cells in ankylosing spondylitis. General study findings and limits: Characteristic of ankylosing spondylitis blood, it appeared, was a TCR beta motif comprising roughly 8 highly homologous variants.

MiXCR, applied by TCRdb to the 5' RACE reads, yields one record per CDR3 protein. This table has approximately 540,000 distinct CDR3 sequences, about an eighth appearing once. These receptors' antigens are unknown. Sequenced input: blood, either unsorted or a sorted T cell fraction (not recorded which). These receptors came from a male donor with ankylosing spondylitis.

The chain has TRBV11-3 and TRBJ1-2; the D gene is possibly TRBD1 (5 bases). CDR1 is SGHNT, CDR2 YENEEA, per germline. CDR3 size: 15 residues. Trimming removed 0 bases at V and 4 bases at J, with 12 bases between. The CDR3 sequence is CASSLDLGRSYGYTF. The CDR3 nucleotides are TGTGCCAGCAGCTTAGATCTGGGACGCAGCTATGGCTACACCTTC.

This chain uses TRBV7-2 with TRBJ2-7, with 7 bases matching TRBD2. The germline V gene has CDR1 SGHTA and CDR2 FQGNSA. Trimming took 0 bases from V and 5 from J; bases not matched to a gene: 1. This CDR3 is 13 amino acids long. CDR3 bases: TGTGCCAGCAGCTTAGCCCGGGGGGACGAGCAGTACGTC. This encodes CASSLARGDEQYV.

Only a few counts were recorded for this clonotype. The V call is TRBV7-8, the J call TRBJ2-1; 7 nucleotides line up with TRBD2. The CDR3 has 16 residues. V dropped 3 bases and J dropped 0; count of bases not matched to a gene: 5. Germline V gene lookup returns CDR1 SGHVS and CDR2 FQNEAQ. CDR3 in DNA: TGTGCCAGCAGCTTTTTGGGGGGGAGCTCCTACAATGAGCAGTTCTTC. It specifies CASSFLGGSSYNEQFF. The entire variable domain, with the rest obtained from reference TRBV7-8 and TRBJ2-1, is as follows: GAGVSQSPRYKVAKRGQDVALRCDPISGHVSLFWYQQALGQGPEFLTYFQNEAQLDKSGLPSDRFFAERPEGSVSTLKIQRTQQEDSAVYLCASSFLGGSSYNEQFFGPGTRLTVL.

The chain recombines TRBV5-1 with TRBJ2-7; TRBD2 aligns across 7 bases. V lost 0 bases, J lost 3 bases, and 6 bases stayed unmatched. The CDR3 runs 15 residues. The germline CDR1 and CDR2 sequences are SGHRS and YFSETQ. The CDR3 region is CASSLGREDRYEQYF. The CDR3 nucleotides are TGCGCCAGCAGCTTGGGACGGGAGGACCGCTACGAGCAGTACTTC.

The chain couples TRBV11-2 to TRBJ1-4; D is unresolved. This CDR3 contains 15 residues. V lost 3 bases and J 0 bases, leaving 8 bases between the germline ends. Germline V lookup: CDR1 SGHAT, CDR2 FQNNGV. The CDR3 nucleotides read TGTGCCAGCAGCTTGCAGTTCCCAACTAATGAAAAACTGTTTTTT. Residues: CASSLQFPTNEKLFF.

The V gene is TRBV6-2 or TRBV6-3, the J gene TRBJ1-1, with D possibly TRBD1 on 5 matching bases. Germline loops: CDR1 MNHEY, CDR2 SVGEGT. Trimming took off 3 bases at V and 1 base at J, with 9 bases between the two ends. The CDR3 covers 14 residues. DNA for the CDR3: TGTGCCAGCAGTTATGATGGGGGGAACACTGAAGCTTTCTTT. Translation: CASSYDGGNTEAFF.

The rearrangement links TRBV24-1 to TRBJ1-5; D gene unclear. The CDR3 spans 12 residues. Per the germline V gene, CDR1 is KGHDR and CDR2 is SFDVKD. V was cut by 9 bases and J by 2 bases, with 7 bases left in between. The CDR3 sequence: CATWEGNQPQHF. The CDR3 DNA reads as TGTGCCACCTGGGAAGGCAATCAGCCCCAGCATTTT.

This clonotype came up many times. CDR3 DNA: TGCAGCGTTGACGAGGGGAACACCGGGGAGCTGTTTTTT. Protein: CSVDEGNTGELFF. The gene calls are TRBV29-1 and TRBJ2-2; D might be TRBD2 (5 bases). Trimming took off 3 bases at V and 1 base at J, with 6 bases between the two ends. The CDR3 extends over 13 amino acids. Germline CDR1 and CDR2: SQVTM and ANQGSEA.

This clonotype was counted a few times. The chain combines TRBV29-1 with TRBJ1-5; tentative D call: TRBD1 (5 bases). The ends were cut back, 7 bases at V and 5 bases at J, with 12 bases in the middle. Germline CDR1 is SQVTM and CDR2 is ANQGSEA. The CDR3 extends over 12 amino acids. The DNA of the CDR3 is TGCAGCGCCGGGACTTTGGATCAGCCCCAGCATTTT. It yields the protein CSAGTLDQPQHF.

The rearrangement links TRBV24-1 to TRBJ2-1; no reliable D call. Trimming took off 6 bases at V and 7 bases at J, with 6 bases between the two ends. CDR1 and CDR2 (germline): KGHDR, SFDVKD. CDR3 size: 11 residues. CDR3 protein: CATSIWNEQFF. CDR3 DNA sequence: TGTGCCACCAGTATTTGGAATGAGCAGTTCTTC.

The genes are TRBV18 and TRBJ1-4; D is ambiguous. CDR1 KGHSH and CDR2 LQKENI come from the germline V gene. Between the trimmed V and J ends, which lost 1 base and 0 bases, there was a span of 6 bases. The CDR3 loop spans 15 amino acids. The CDR3, as DNA: TGTGCCAGCTCACCACAAGCACCAACTAATGAAAAACTGTTTTTT. This encodes CASSPQAPTNEKLFF.

This clonotype has more than one count but fewer than ten. The chain links TRBV20-1 to TRBJ2-5, with D possibly called TRBD1 or TRBD2 (6 bases each). Trimming shortened V by 5 bases and J by 4 bases, and 11 bases separated the two germline ends. This CDR3 comprises 12 residues. Looked up from germline, CDR1 is DFQATT and CDR2 is SNEGSKA (reference sequence). CDR3 nucleotide sequence: TGCAGTGCTTGCAGGGGAGGAGAGACCCAGTACTTC. Protein: CSACRGGETQYF.

The chain is built from TRBV11-1 and TRBJ2-2; perhaps TRBD1 as D (5 bases). Trimming shortened V by 0 bases and J by 3 bases, and 8 bases separated the two germline ends. The CDR3 length is 15 residues. Germline CDR1 reads SGHAT; CDR2 reads FQDESV (reference sequence). The CDR3 loop is CASSLAPTDTGELFF. The CDR3 DNA reads as TGTGCCAGCAGCTTAGCGCCGACAGACACCGGGGAGCTGTTTTTT.

This clonotype came up a few times. The genes are TRBV18 and TRBJ2-5; unclear D gene. The germline V gene has CDR1 KGHSH and CDR2 LQKENI. The CDR3 runs 12 residues. V dropped 7 bases and J dropped 2 bases, with 8 bases sitting between them. The CDR3 sequence is CASYLEQETQYF. CDR3 bases: TGTGCCAGCTATTTGGAACAAGAGACCCAGTACTTC. Filled out from reference TRBV18 and TRBJ2-5, the complete variable domain reads NAGVMQNPRHLVRRRGQEARLRCSPMKGHSHVYWYRQLPEEGLKFMVYLQKENIIDESGMPKERFSAEFPKEGPSILRIQQVVRGDSAAYFCASYLEQETQYFGPGTRLLVL.

This clonotype was seen only a few times. This chain joins TRBV27 and TRBJ1-6; 7 bases match TRBD1. The CDR3 sequence is 19 residues long. With 6 bases clipped from V and 10 bases from J, the junction kept 24 bases outside the gene matches. Germline lookup yields CDR1 MNHEY and CDR2 SMNVEV (reference sequence). CDR3 in DNA: TGTGCCAGCAGCAGGGAACAGACAGGGTTGTATTACCTCGGATCACCCCTCCACTTT. Translation gives CASSREQTGLYYLGSPLHF.

The rearrangement links TRBV7-9 to TRBJ2-7, with D maybe TRBD1 (5 bases). CDR3 length equals 14 residues. CDR1 is SEHNR and CDR2 is FQNEAQ in the germline V gene (reference sequence). V shed 1 base and J shed 7 bases, with 14 bases lying between them. The CDR3, as DNA: TGTGCCAGCAGCTTAGAGGGCAGGGTCCCGGAGCAGTACGTC. This codes for CASSLEGRVPEQYV.

A single count supports this clonotype. The chain combines TRBV5-1 with TRBJ2-3; D gene unclear. CDR3 size: 11 residues. Germline V gene data show CDR1 as SGHRS and CDR2 as YFSETQ. V was shortened by 4 bases and J by 10 bases, with 10 bases between the two germline ends. The CDR3 DNA sequence: TGCGCCAGCAGCCCAGGCCGTGCGCAGTATTTT. Translated, it gives CASSPGRAQYF. Using reference TRBV5-1 and TRBJ2-3 for the parts outside the CDR3, the full variable domain is KAGVTQTPRYLIKTRGQQVTLSCSPISGHRSVSWYQQTPGQGLQFLFEYFSETQRNKGNFPGRFSGRQFSNSRSEMNVSTLELGDSALYLCASSPGRAQYFGPGTRLTVL.

This rearrangement joins TRBV15 to TRBJ1-2; D is uncertain. Germline-derived CDR1 and CDR2 are LNHNV and YYDKDF (reference sequence). V was pared by 0 bases and J by 7 bases, with 12 bases between. The CDR3 totals 14 residues. Here the CDR3 reads CATSRDRAAPGYTF. The CDR3 bases are TGTGCCACCAGCAGAGATCGGGCAGCCCCTGGCTACACCTTC.

This chain links TRBV5-1 with TRBJ1-1; tentatively, D is TRBD1 (6 bases). The V and J ends lost 3 bases and 1 base respectively, with 16 bases between them. Per the germline V gene, CDR1 is SGHRS and CDR2 is YFSETQ. CDR3 length equals 16 residues. CDR3 coding DNA: TGCGCCAGCAGCTCGTTGACAGGTATGAGGAACACTGAAGCTTTCTTT. It translates to CASSSLTGMRNTEAFF.

The rearrangement uses TRBV20-1 and TRBJ2-5, with D hard to call. Germline-derived CDR1 and CDR2 are DFQATT and SNEGSKA (reference sequence). V was cut by 6 bases and J by 1 base, with 12 bases left in between. This CDR3 is built from 13 residues. In DNA, the CDR3 is TGCAGTGCCCGCCCCGGCGGCCAAGAGACCCAGTACTTC. It translates to CSARPGGQETQYF.

This clonotype appeared a few times. The rearrangement links TRBV18 to TRBJ2-7; TRBD2 matches at 8 bases. This CDR3 region has 14 residues. With V trimmed by 3 bases and J by 3 bases, 4 bases remained unmatched. From germline, CDR1 is KGHSH and CDR2 LQKENI. The CDR3 loop is CASSPGLGHYEQYF. The CDR3 nucleotides read TGTGCCAGCTCACCGGGACTAGGCCACTACGAGCAGTACTTC.

The sample holds many counts of this clonotype. The J gene is TRBJ1-5, the V gene TRBV20-1; D is undetermined. The V end lost 0 bases, the J end lost 3 bases, and 3 bases lay between the germline ends. The germline CDR1 and CDR2 sequences are DFQATT and SNEGSKA (reference sequence). The CDR3 spans 12 residues. The chain's CDR3 is CSARDANQPQHF. The CDR3 nucleotides are TGCAGTGCTAGAGACGCCAATCAGCCCCAGCATTTT.

This clonotype occurred a few times. The chain uses TRBV6-5 and TRBJ1-2, with TRBD1 as a possible D gene (5 bases). Germline-derived CDR1 and CDR2 are MNHEY and SVGAGI. The ends were cut back, 3 bases at V and 11 bases at J, with 16 bases in the middle. The CDR3 loop spans 13 amino acids. CDR3 DNA sequence: TGTGCCAGCAGTTATGGCTCTTTATGGGGGTACACCTTC. Amino acid sequence: CASSYGSLWGYTF.

The sample holds a few counts of this clonotype. The chain employs TRBV3-1 and TRBJ1-1; 7 bases line up with TRBD1. Trimming took 5 bases from V and 4 from J; bases not matched to a gene: 10. CDR3 size: 15 residues. Germline V CDR1 and CDR2: LGHDT, YNNKEL (reference sequence). The CDR3 sequence is CASSSPNRGSTEAFF. For the CDR3, the DNA is TGTGCCAGCAGCTCACCGAACAGGGGAAGCACTGAAGCTTTCTTT.

This clonotype was seen more than once but under ten times. The chain employs TRBV20-1 and TRBJ2-5; TRBD2 agrees at 9 bases. Germline CDR1 is DFQATT and CDR2 is SNEGSKA (reference sequence). J gave up 3 bases and V 4 bases, and 12 bases lay outside the gene matches. CDR3 length equals 16 residues. The CDR3 nucleotides are TGCAGTGCTACTCTTCCCACCTCTAGCGGGGAAGAGACCCAGTACTTC. Its protein product is CSATLPTSSGEETQYF.

This chain uses TRBV6-1 with TRBJ1-2; D gene unclear. With 3 bases removed from V and 0 bases from J, the gap between germline ends came to 8 bases. This CDR3 comprises 14 residues. Germline CDR1 is MNHNS and CDR2 is SASEGT. The DNA of the CDR3 is TGTGCCAGCAGTGATATCGTAGCTAACTATGGCTACACCTTC. It codes for CASSDIVANYGYTF.

This clonotype showed up many times. This rearrangement joins TRBV7-9 to TRBJ1-4, with D possibly TRBD1 on 5 matching bases. Between the trimmed V and J ends, which lost 2 bases and 1 base, there was a span of 5 bases. Germline V lookup: CDR1 SEHNR, CDR2 FQNEAQ (reference sequence). The CDR3 extends over 14 amino acids. The CDR3 nucleotides are TGTGCCAGCAGCTTACAGGGAACTAATGAAAAACTGTTTTTT. It specifies CASSLQGTNEKLFF.

The chain has TRBV20-1 and TRBJ2-1; TRBD2 might be the D (6 bases). V shed 1 base and J shed 7 bases, with 11 bases lying between them. CDR1 and CDR2 from the germline V gene are DFQATT and SNEGSKA (reference sequence). There are 13 residues in the CDR3. The CDR3 here is CSARARGTNEQFF. The CDR3 DNA is TGCAGTGCTAGAGCGAGAGGGACTAATGAGCAGTTCTTC.

This clonotype was found a few times. The chain has TRBV11-2 and TRBJ2-1, with D possibly being TRBD2 (5 bases). Trimming took off 5 bases at V and 9 bases at J, with 17 bases between the two ends. CDR3 length: 14 residues. Germline V CDR1 and CDR2: SGHAT, FQNNGV. Written as DNA, the CDR3 is TGTGCCAGCAGCCCCAGGACTCTAGTGCGTGAGCAGTTCTTC. Amino acids: CASSPRTLVREQFF.